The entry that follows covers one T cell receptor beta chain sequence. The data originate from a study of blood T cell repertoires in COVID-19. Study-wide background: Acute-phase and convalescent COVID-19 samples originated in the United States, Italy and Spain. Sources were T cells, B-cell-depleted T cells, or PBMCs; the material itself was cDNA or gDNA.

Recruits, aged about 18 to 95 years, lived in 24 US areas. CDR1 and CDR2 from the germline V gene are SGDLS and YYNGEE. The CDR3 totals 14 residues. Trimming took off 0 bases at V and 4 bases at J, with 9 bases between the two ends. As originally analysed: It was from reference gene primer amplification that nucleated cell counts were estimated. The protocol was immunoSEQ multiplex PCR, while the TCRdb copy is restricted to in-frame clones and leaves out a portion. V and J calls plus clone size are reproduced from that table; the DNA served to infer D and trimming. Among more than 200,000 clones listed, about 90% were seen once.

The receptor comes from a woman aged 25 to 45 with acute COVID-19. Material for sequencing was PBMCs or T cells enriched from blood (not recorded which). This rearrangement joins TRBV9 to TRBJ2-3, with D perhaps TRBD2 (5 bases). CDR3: CASSVELDSDTQYF. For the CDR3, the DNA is TGTGCCAGCAGCGTAGAACTAGACTCAGATACGCAGTATTTT.